This TCR beta chain is from a study of Graves' ophthalmopathy and Graves' hyperthyroidism. Study information: Prior to any treatment, peripheral blood was collected at the time of initial diagnosis. Study-wide results and limits: The model flagged ophthalmopathy progression at 65% to 71% sensitivity and around 72% specificity. Most clonotypes expanded in thyroid above 0.001 frequency were present in blood too.

Amplification from RNA transcripts yielded the TCR beta CDR3 regions. A first-round RT-PCR used HTBI primers, followed by a second-round multiplex PCR. TCRdb processed the multiplex PCR reads anew with MiXCR; each CDR3 protein has one entry. The sample yields about 740,000 distinct CDR3 sequences, 40% seen once. This CDR3 region has 18 residues. The germline CDR1 and CDR2 sequences are SGHRS and YFSETQ. The V and J ends lost 2 bases and 6 bases respectively, with 26 bases between them. This clonotype occurred a few times. Its antigen is not known. A roughly 10 ml volume of fresh peripheral blood provided the PBMCs.

Specimen: peripheral blood. The sequence came from an adult man with Graves' ophthalmopathy. This sequence joins TRBV5-1 and TRBJ1-2; weak D call: TRBD1 (5 bases). The CDR3 loop reads CASSFFGIGAHFIDGYTF. The CDR3 region has the DNA TGCGCCAGCAGCTTTTTTGGTATCGGGGCCCACTTCATCGATGGCTACACCTTC.